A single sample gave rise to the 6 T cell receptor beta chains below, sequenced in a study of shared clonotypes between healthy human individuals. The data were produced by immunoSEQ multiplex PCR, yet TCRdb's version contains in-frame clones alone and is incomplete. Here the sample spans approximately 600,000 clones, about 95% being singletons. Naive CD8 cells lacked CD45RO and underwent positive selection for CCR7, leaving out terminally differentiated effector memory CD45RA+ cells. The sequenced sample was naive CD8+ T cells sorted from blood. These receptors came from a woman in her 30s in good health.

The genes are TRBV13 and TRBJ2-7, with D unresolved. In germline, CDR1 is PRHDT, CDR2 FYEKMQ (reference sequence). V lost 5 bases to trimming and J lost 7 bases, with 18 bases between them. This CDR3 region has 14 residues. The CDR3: CASSGRGTAGEQYF. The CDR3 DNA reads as TGTGCCAGCAGCGGACGCGGAACAGCCGGTGAGCAGTACTTC.

CDR3 DNA sequence: TGTGCCAGCAGCTTAGCGGGCCAGGGGCTCGACGAGCAGTACTTC. It encodes CASSLAGQGLDEQYF. The chain carries TRBV7-9 and TRBJ2-5, with D possibly matching TRBD1 (6 bases). The J call is doubtful: the DNA matches TRBJ2-7 better. This CDR3 region has 15 residues. CDR1 is SEHNR, CDR2 FQNEAQ, per germline (reference sequence).

CDR3 residues: CASSDPQGVVEKLFF. The CDR3 DNA sequence: TGTGCCAGTAGTGATCCACAGGGGGTTGTGGAAAAACTGTTTTTT. The rearrangement links TRBV19 to TRBJ1-4, with 8 positions matching TRBD1. V gave up 5 bases and J gave up 8 bases; unmatched junction bases: 10. CDR3 length equals 15 residues. CDR1 is LNHDA and CDR2 is SQIVND in the germline V gene (reference sequence).

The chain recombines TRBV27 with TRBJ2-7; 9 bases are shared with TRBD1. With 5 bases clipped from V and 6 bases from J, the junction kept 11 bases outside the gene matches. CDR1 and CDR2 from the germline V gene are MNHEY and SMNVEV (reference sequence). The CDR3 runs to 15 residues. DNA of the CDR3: TGTGCCAGCAGTCATACCGGGACAGGGTTGCGCGAGCAGTACTTC. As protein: CASSHTGTGLREQYF.

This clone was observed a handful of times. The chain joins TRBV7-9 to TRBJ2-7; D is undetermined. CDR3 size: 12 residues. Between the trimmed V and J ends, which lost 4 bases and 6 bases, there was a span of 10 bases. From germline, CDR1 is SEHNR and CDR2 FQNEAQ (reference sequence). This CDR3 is CASSSGPLEQYF. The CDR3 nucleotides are TGTGCCAGCAGCTCAGGACCCCTCGAGCAGTACTTC.

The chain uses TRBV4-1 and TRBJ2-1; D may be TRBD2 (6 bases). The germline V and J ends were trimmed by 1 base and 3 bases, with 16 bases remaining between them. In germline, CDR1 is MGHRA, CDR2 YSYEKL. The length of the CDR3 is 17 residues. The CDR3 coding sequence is TGCGCCAGCAGCCAAGTAGTTGTACTAGCAGGCTACAATGAGCAGTTCTTC. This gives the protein CASSQVVVLAGYNEQFF.